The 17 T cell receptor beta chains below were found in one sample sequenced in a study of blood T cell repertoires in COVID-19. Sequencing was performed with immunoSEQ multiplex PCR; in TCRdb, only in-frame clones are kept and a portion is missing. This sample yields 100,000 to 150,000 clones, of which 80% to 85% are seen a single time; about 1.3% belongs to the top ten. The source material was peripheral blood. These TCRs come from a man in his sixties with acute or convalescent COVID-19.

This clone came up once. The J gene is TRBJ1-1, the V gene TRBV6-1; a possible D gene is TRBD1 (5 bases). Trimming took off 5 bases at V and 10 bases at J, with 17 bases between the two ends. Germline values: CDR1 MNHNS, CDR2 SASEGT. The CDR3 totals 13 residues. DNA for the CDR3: TGTGCCAGCAGTCCTCAAGCCCAGGGTCGAGCTTTCTTT. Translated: CASSPQAQGRAFF.

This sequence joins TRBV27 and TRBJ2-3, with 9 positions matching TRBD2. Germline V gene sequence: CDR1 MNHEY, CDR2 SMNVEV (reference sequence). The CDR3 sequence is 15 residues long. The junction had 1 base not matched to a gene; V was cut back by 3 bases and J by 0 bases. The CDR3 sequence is CASSLLAGSTDTQYF. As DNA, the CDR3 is TGTGCCAGCAGTTTGCTAGCGGGGAGCACAGATACGCAGTATTTT.

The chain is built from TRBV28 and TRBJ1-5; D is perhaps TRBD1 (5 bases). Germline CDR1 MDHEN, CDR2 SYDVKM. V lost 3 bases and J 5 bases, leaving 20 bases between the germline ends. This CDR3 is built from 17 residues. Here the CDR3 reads CASSFAGPPRGYQPQHF. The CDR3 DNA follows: TGTGCCAGCAGTTTCGCGGGACCACCCCGTGGCTATCAGCCCCAGCATTTT. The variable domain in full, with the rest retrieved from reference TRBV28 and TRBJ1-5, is DVKVTQSSRYLVKRTGEKVFLECVQDMDHENMFWYRQDPGLGLRLIYFSYDVKMKEKGDIPEGYSVSREKKERFSLILESASTNQTSMYLCASSFAGPPRGYQPQHFGDGTRLSIL.

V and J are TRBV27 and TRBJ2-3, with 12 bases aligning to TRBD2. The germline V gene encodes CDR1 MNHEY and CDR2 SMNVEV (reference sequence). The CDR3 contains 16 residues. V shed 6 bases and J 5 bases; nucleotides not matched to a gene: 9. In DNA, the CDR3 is TGTGCCAGCAGAGAATCTAGCGGGGGGGTTGGAGATACGCAGTATTTT. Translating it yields CASRESSGGVGDTQYF.

Written as DNA, the CDR3 is TGTGCCAGCAGCCACCTCCCGGGCAATGAGCAGTTCTTC. It is translated as CASSHLPGNEQFF. V is TRBV3-1 (or the pseudogene TRBV3-2) and J is TRBJ2-1, with D hard to call. The CDR3 loop spans 13 amino acids. Trimming removed 3 bases at V and 6 bases at J, with 9 bases between. Looked up from germline, CDR1 is LGHDT and CDR2 is YNNKEL (reference sequence).

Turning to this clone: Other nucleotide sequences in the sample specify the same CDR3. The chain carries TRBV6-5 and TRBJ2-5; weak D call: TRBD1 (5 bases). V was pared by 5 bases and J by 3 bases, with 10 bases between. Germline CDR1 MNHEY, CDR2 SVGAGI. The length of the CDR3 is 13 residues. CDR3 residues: CASSRDREETQYF. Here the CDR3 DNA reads TGTGCCAGCAGTCGTGACAGAGAAGAGACCCAGTACTTC.

CDR3 in DNA: TGTGCCAGCAGCTTTGGGGGACAGGGAAAGGAAAAACTGTTTTTT. This sequence encodes CASSFGGQGKEKLFF. The chain joins TRBV6-6 to TRBJ1-4, with TRBD1 identical over 9 bases. The junction had 10 bases not matched to a gene; V was cut back by 6 bases and J by 8 bases. Germline loops: CDR1 MNHNY, CDR2 SVGAGI (reference sequence). CDR3 length: 15 amino acids.

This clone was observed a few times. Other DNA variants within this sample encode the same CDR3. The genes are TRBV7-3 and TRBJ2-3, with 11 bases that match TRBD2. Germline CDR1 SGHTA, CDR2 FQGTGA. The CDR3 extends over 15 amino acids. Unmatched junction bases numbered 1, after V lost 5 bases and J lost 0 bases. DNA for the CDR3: TGTGCCAGCAGCCTAGCGGGAGGAAGCACAGATACGCAGTATTTT. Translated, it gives CASSLAGGSTDTQYF.

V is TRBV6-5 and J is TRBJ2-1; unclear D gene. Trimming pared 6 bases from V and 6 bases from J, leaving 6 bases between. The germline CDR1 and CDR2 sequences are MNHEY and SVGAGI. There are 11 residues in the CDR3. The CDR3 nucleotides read TGTGCCAGCAGGGCGGCCAATGAGCAGTTCTTC. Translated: CASRAANEQFF.

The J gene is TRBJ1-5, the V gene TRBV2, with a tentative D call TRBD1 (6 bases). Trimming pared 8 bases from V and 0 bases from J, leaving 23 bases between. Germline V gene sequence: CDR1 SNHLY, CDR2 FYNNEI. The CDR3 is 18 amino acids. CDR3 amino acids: CASQIGGPIGNSNQPQHF. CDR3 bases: TGTGCCAGCCAAATAGGGGGACCGATAGGCAATAGCAATCAGCCCCAGCATTTT.

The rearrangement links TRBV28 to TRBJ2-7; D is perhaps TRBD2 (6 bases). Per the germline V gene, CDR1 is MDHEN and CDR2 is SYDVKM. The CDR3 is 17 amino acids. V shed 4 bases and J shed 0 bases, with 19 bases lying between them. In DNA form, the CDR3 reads TGTGCCAGCAGTTCGCCAGGGCCGGGAGCTATCTCCTACGAGCAGTACTTC. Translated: CASSSPGPGAISYEQYF.

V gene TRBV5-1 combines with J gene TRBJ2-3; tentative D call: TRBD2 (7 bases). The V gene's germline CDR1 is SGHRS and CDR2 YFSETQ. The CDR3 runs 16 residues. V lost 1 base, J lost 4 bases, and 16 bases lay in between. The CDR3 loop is CASSLSQGGGPDTQYF. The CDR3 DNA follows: TGCGCCAGCAGCTTGTCCCAAGGGGGGGGTCCAGATACGCAGTATTTT. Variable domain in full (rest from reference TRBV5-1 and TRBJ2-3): KAGVTQTPRYLIKTRGQQVTLSCSPISGHRSVSWYQQTPGQGLQFLFEYFSETQRNKGNFPGRFSGRQFSNSRSEMNVSTLELGDSALYLCASSLSQGGGPDTQYFGPGTRLTVL.

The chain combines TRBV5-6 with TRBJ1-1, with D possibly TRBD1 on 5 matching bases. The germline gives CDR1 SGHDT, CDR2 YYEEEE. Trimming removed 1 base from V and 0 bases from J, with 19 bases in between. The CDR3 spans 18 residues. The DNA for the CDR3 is TGTGCCAGCAGCTTGATTAGACAGCAGGGCGAAGTGAACACTGAAGCTTTCTTT. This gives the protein CASSLIRQQGEVNTEAFF.

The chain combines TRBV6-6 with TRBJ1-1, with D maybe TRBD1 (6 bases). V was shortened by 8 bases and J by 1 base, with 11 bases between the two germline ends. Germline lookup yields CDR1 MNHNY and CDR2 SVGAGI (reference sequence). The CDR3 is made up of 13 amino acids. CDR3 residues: CASQTDRNTEAFF. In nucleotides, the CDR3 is TGTGCCAGCCAGACGGACAGGAACACTGAAGCTTTCTTT.

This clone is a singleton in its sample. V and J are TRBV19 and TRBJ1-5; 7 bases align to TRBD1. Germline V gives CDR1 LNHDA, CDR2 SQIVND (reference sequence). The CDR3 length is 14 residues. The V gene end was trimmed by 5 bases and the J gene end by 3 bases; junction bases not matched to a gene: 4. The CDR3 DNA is TGTGCCAGTAGTGGACAGGCGATCAATCAGCCCCAGCATTTT. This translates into CASSGQAINQPQHF.

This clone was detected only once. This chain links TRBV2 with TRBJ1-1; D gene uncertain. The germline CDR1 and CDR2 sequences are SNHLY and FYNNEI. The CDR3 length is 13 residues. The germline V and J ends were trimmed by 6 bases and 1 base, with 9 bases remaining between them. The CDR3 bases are TGTGCCAGCAGCGTAGAGGGGAACACTGAAGCTTTCTTT. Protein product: CASSVEGNTEAFF. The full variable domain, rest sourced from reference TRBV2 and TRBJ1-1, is EPEVTQTPSHQVTQMGQEVILRCVPISNHLYFYWYRQILGQKVEFLVSFYNNEISEKSEIFDDQFSVERPDGSNFTLKIRSTKLEDSAMYFCASSVEGNTEAFFGQGTRLTVV.

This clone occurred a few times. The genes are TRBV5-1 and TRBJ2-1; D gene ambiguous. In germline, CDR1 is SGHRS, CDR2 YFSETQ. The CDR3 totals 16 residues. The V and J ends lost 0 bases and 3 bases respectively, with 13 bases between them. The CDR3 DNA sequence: TGCGCCAGCAGCTTGGTTCTAGGTGCCCGCTACAATGAGCAGTTCTTC. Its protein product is CASSLVLGARYNEQFF. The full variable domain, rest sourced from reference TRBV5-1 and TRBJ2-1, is KAGVTQTPRYLIKTRGQQVTLSCSPISGHRSVSWYQQTPGQGLQFLFEYFSETQRNKGNFPGRFSGRQFSNSRSEMNVSTLELGDSALYLCASSLVLGARYNEQFFGPGTRLTVL.